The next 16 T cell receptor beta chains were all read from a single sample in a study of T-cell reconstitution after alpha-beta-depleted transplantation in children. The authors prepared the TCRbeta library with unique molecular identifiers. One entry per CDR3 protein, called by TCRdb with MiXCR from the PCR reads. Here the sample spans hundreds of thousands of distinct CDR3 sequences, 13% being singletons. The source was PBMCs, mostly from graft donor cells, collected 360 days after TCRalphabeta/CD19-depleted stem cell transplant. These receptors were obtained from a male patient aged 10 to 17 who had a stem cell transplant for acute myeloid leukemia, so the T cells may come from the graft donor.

The CDR3 loop reads CASSLVGGLAGVNEQFF. The CDR3 DNA is TGTGCCAGCAGCTTAGTGGGGGGACTAGCGGGAGTAAATGAGCAGTTCTTC. The V and J genes are TRBV7-8 and TRBJ2-1; 14 bases line up with TRBD2. The CDR3 loop spans 17 amino acids. V trimming: 1 base; J trimming: 7 bases; junction bases outside the gene matches: 6. Germline assignment: CDR1 SGHVS and CDR2 FQNEAQ.

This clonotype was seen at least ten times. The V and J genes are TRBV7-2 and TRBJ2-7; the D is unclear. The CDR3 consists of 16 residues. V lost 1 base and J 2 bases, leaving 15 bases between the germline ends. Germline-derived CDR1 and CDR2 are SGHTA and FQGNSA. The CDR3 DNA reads TGTGCCAGCAGCTTAGAAGGTACCTTAGGTGCCTACGAGCAGTACTTC. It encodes CASSLEGTLGAYEQYF.

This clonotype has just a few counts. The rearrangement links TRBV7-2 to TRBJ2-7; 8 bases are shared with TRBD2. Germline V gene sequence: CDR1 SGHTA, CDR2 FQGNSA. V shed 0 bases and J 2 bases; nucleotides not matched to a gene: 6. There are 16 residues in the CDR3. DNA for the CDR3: TGTGCCAGCAGCTTAGCGCCTAGCGGGTTTGCCTACGAGCAGTACTTC. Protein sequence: CASSLAPSGFAYEQYF.

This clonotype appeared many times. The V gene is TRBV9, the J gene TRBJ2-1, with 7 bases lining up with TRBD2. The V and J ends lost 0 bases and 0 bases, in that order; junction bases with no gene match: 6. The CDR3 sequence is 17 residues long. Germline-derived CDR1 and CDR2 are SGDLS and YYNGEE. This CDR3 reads CASSVVLAASSYNEQFF. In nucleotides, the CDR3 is TGTGCCAGCAGCGTAGTCCTAGCGGCGAGCTCCTACAATGAGCAGTTCTTC.

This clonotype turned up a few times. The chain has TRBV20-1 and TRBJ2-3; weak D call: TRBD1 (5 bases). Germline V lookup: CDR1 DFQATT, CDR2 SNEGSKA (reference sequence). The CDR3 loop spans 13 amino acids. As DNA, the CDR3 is TGCAGCCCTGGGGCAGGGAAGGCAGATACGCAGTATTTT. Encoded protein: CSPGAGKADTQYF.

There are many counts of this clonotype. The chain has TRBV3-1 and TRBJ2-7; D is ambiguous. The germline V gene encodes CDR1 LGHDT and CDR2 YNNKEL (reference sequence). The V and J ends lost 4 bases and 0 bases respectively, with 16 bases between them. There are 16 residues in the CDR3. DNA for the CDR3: TGTGCCAGCAGCCGACAAAGGACCCCCGACTCCTACGAGCAGTACTTC. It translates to CASSRQRTPDSYEQYF.

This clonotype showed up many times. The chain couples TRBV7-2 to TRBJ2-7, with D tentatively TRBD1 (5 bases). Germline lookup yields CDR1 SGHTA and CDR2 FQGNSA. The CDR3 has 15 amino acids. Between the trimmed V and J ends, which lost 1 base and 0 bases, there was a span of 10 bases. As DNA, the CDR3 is TGTGCCAGCAGCTTAGTTGGCAGGGCCTCCTACGAGCAGTACTTC. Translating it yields CASSLVGRASYEQYF.

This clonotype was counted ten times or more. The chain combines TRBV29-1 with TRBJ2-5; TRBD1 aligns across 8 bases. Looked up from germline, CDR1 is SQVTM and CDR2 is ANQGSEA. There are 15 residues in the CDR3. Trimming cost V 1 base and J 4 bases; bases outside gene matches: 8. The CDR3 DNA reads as TGCAGCGTTGAAGTTCCAGGGGGCCGGGGAGAGACCCAGTACTTC. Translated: CSVEVPGGRGETQYF.

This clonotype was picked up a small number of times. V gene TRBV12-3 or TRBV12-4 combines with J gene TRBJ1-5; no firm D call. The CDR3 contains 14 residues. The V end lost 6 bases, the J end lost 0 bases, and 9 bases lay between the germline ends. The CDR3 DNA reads TGTGCCAGCAGAGCTGACAATAGCAATCAGCCCCAGCATTTT. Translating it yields CASRADNSNQPQHF.

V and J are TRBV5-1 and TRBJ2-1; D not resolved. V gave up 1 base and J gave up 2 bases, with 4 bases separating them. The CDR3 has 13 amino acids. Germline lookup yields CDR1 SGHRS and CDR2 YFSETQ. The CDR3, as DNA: TGCGCCAGCAGCTTGAACACCTACAATGAGCAGTTCTTC. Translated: CASSLNTYNEQFF.

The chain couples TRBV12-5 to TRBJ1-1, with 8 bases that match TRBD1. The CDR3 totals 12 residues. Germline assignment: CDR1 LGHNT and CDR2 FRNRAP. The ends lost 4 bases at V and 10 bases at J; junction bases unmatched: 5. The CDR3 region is CASGSRTGRAFF. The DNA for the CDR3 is TGTGCTAGTGGTTCCCGGACAGGGAGAGCTTTCTTT. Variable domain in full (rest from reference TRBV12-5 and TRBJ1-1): DARVTQTPRHKVTEMGQEVTMRCQPILGHNTVFWYRQTMMQGLELLAYFRNRAPLDDSGMPKDRFSAEMPDATLATLKIQPSEPRDSAVYFCASGSRTGRAFFGQGTRLTVV.

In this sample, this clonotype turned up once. The DNA for the CDR3 is TGTGCCAGCAGTGAAGACAGCCAAACTTACAATGAGCAGTTCTTC. This gives the protein CASSEDSQTYNEQFF. The chain carries TRBV2 and TRBJ2-1; D not resolved. The CDR3 loop spans 15 amino acids. Between the trimmed V and J ends, which lost 1 base and 4 bases, there was a span of 11 bases. Germline CDR1 reads SNHLY; CDR2 reads FYNNEI.

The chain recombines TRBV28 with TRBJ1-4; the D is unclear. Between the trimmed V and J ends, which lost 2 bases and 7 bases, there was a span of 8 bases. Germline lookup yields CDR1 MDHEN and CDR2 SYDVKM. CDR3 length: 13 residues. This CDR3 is CASSLAIPEKLFF. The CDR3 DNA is TGTGCCAGCAGTTTAGCAATTCCTGAAAAACTGTTTTTT.

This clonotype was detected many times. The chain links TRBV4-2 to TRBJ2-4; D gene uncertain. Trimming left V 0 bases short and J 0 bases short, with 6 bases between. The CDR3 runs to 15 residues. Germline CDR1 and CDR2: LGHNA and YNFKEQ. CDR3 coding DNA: TGTGCCAGCAGCCAAGAGACGGTAGCCAAAAACATTCAGTACTTC. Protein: CASSQETVAKNIQYF.

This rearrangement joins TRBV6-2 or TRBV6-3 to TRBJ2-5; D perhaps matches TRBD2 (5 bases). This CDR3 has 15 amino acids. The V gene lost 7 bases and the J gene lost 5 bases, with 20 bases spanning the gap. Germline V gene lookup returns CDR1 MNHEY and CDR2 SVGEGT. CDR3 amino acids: CASTTKGSTLETQYF. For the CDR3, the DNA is TGTGCCAGCACAACTAAAGGGAGTACGTTGGAGACCCAGTACTTC.

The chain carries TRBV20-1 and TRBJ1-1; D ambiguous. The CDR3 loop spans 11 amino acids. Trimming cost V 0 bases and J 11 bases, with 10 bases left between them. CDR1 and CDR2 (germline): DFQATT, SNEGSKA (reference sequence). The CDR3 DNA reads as TGCAGTGCTAGAGATTTGGGGAATGCTTTCTTT. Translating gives CSARDLGNAFF.